The 17 T cell receptor beta chains listed next were all sequenced from one sample in a study of blood T cells in healthy people across ages. PCR was performed a second time for about 7 to 12 cycles using a sample-barcoded 5' primer and a J-beta primer mix. Each CDR3 protein is one row after TCRdb ran MiXCR on the 5' RACE reads. The data show some 1,800,000 distinct CDR3 sequences, around 40% seen once. Sequenced material: blood. These receptors came from a human donor in good health.

This clonotype was seen a few times. V is TRBV5-1 and J is TRBJ2-7; D unresolved. Trimming removed 0 bases at V and 0 bases at J, with 10 bases between. This CDR3 comprises 15 residues. Germline V gives CDR1 SGHRS, CDR2 YFSETQ. In DNA form, the CDR3 reads TGCGCCAGCAGCTTGGGGGCGTCCAGCTCCTACGAGCAGTACTTC. This gives the protein CASSLGASSSYEQYF.

The genes are TRBV9 and TRBJ1-2; no clear D. The CDR3 is 13 amino acids. V gave up 2 bases and J gave up 4 bases, with 9 bases separating them. Germline values: CDR1 SGDLS, CDR2 YYNGEE. CDR3 sequence: CASSVQASYGYTF. The CDR3 DNA is TGTGCCAGCAGCGTTCAGGCTTCCTATGGCTACACCTTC.

The chain employs TRBV7-2 and TRBJ2-1; the match to TRBD2 covers 10 bases. The closer fit of TRBJ2-7 to the DNA end suggests the J call may be wrong. CDR3 length: 15 residues. Germline V gene sequence: CDR1 SGHTA, CDR2 FQGNSA. CDR3 nucleotide sequence: TGTGCCAGCAGCCTACTAGCGGGGCCTTACAATGAGCAGTACTTC. Amino acid sequence: CASSLLAGPYNEQYF.

V usage is TRBV2 and J usage is TRBJ2-5; D remains unclear. The germline CDR1 and CDR2 sequences are SNHLY and FYNNEI. The germline V and J ends were trimmed by 4 bases and 11 bases, with 8 bases remaining between them. The CDR3 totals 10 residues. The CDR3 protein is CASSGPLQYF. As DNA, the CDR3 is TGTGCCAGCAGTGGTCCCCTACAGTACTTC.

This clonotype was picked up one time. In DNA, the CDR3 is TGTGCCAGCAGCTTATCAGGGGGATCTAACGAGCAGTACTTC. This gives the protein CASSLSGGSNEQYF. This sequence joins TRBV7-2 and TRBJ2-7; 7 positions match TRBD1. Germline CDR1 reads SGHTA; CDR2 reads FQGNSA. CDR3 length: 14 amino acids. V trimming: 2 bases; J trimming: 5 bases; junction bases outside the gene matches: 6. The whole variable domain, remainder taken from reference TRBV7-2 and TRBJ2-7, is GAGVSQSPSNKVTEKGKDVELRCDPISGHTALYWYRQSLGQGLEFLIYFQGNSAPDKSGLPSDRFSAERTGGSVSTLTIQRTQQEDSAVYLCASSLSGGSNEQYFGPGTRLTVT.

The V and J genes are TRBV7-2 and TRBJ2-3, with D possibly being TRBD1 or TRBD2 (6 bases each). CDR3 length equals 16 residues. The germline V gene encodes CDR1 SGHTA and CDR2 FQGNSA. Trimming removed 5 bases from V and 4 bases from J, with 19 bases in between. The CDR3 sequence is CASSMRGHNSADTQYF. The CDR3 bases are TGTGCCAGCAGCATGCGGGGACACAACTCGGCAGATACGCAGTATTTT.

This sequence joins TRBV4-2 and TRBJ2-6, with 7 bases matching TRBD2. V lost 2 bases to trimming and J lost 2 bases; unmatched junction nucleotides: 12. CDR1 is LGHNA, CDR2 YNFKEQ, per germline. CDR3 length equals 19 residues. The DNA for the CDR3 is TGTGCCAGCAGCCAATTCTGGGGGGAGGGATCCCCTGGGGCCAACGTCCTGACTTTC. This translates into CASSQFWGEGSPGANVLTF.

This clonotype showed up just a few times. The V gene is TRBV3-1, the J gene TRBJ2-7; tentatively, D is TRBD2 (6 bases). Trimming removed 1 base at V and 3 bases at J, with 10 bases between. Germline V CDR1 and CDR2: LGHDT, YNNKEL (reference sequence). The CDR3 contains 14 residues. The DNA for the CDR3 is TGTGCCAGCAGCCAAGTACCGGGGGACTACGAGCAGTACTTC. As protein: CASSQVPGDYEQYF.

This clonotype was found a few times. J is TRBJ2-5 and V is TRBV24-1, with 7 bases aligning to TRBD2. CDR1 is KGHDR, CDR2 SFDVKD, per germline. The CDR3 has 14 amino acids. J lost 5 bases, V lost 4 bases, and 6 bases had no gene match. CDR3 nucleotides: TGTGCCACCAGTGACACCCTAGCGGCTGAGACCCAGTACTTC. It specifies CATSDTLAAETQYF.

CDR3 residues: CASSNSGINYGYTF. CDR3 sequence (DNA): TGTGCCAGCAGTAACAGCGGAATTAACTATGGCTACACCTTC. This sequence joins TRBV27 and TRBJ1-2; D is unresolved. Germline loops: CDR1 MNHEY, CDR2 SMNVEV (reference sequence). The V end lost 5 bases, the J end lost 1 base, and 11 bases lay between the germline ends. CDR3 length: 14 residues.

This rearrangement joins TRBV5-6 to TRBJ2-5; D ambiguous. The CDR3 has 14 amino acids. V lost 0 bases and J lost 2, with 8 bases in between. Germline V gene sequence: CDR1 SGHDT, CDR2 YYEEEE. Here the CDR3 reads CASSLGDIQETQYF. For the CDR3, the DNA is TGTGCCAGCAGCTTGGGGGATATACAAGAGACCCAGTACTTC.

This clonotype was found a few times. The chain combines TRBV10-3 with TRBJ2-3; D remains unclear. The germline V gene encodes CDR1 ENHRY and CDR2 SYGVKD. The CDR3 runs 14 residues. V gave up 11 bases and J gave up 6 bases, with 21 bases separating them. Here the CDR3 DNA reads TGTGCCGCAGCCCGTCCGGACCCCCTGGATACGCAGTATTTT. Encoded protein: CAAARPDPLDTQYF.

This clonotype was counted ten times or more. The chain combines TRBV5-5 with TRBJ2-3; 10 bases line up with TRBD2. CDR3 length: 16 amino acids. The V gene's germline CDR1 is SGHKS and CDR2 YYEKEE (reference sequence). V dropped 3 bases and J dropped 5; count of bases not matched to a gene: 9. This CDR3 is CASSSDRLAGIDTQYF. For the CDR3, the DNA is TGTGCCAGCAGCTCGGACAGACTAGCGGGTATAGATACGCAGTATTTT.

The genes are TRBV5-1 and TRBJ2-2; D possibly corresponds to TRBD1 (5 bases). The germline V gene has CDR1 SGHRS and CDR2 YFSETQ. The CDR3 contains 13 residues. Deletions cut 5 bases from V and 3 bases from J, with 8 bases between. Written as DNA, the CDR3 is TGCGCCAGCAGGCCAGGGTACACCGGGGAGCTGTTTTTT. It encodes CASRPGYTGELFF.

Concerning this clonotype: One end of the junction varies from germline; a read error may be responsible. The genes are TRBV25-1 and TRBJ1-4, with D possibly being TRBD1 (5 bases). CDR1 and CDR2 from the germline V gene are MGHDK and SYGVNS. This CDR3 spans 14 amino acids. The CDR3 region is CASRESRGREKLFF. In DNA, the CDR3 is TGTGCCAGCAGGGAATCGAGGGGACGGGAAAAACTGTTTTTT.

V is TRBV7-2 and J is TRBJ1-2; no definite D call. From germline, CDR1 is SGHTA and CDR2 FQGNSA. The length of the CDR3 is 14 residues. Trimming left V 4 bases short and J 3 bases short, with 12 bases between. The CDR3 loop reads CASSSRTIHYGYTF. The CDR3 DNA reads as TGTGCCAGCAGCTCGCGGACTATCCACTATGGCTACACCTTC.

This chain joins TRBV5-6 and TRBJ2-1, with a possible D match to TRBD1 (5 bases). With 3 bases removed from V and 4 bases from J, the gap between germline ends came to 14 bases. This CDR3 comprises 15 residues. The germline V gene encodes CDR1 SGHDT and CDR2 YYEEEE. DNA for the CDR3: TGTGCCAGCAGCTCTATTGGTGGGGCTTACAATGAGCAGTTCTTC. This encodes CASSSIGGAYNEQFF. Looking up the rest from reference TRBV5-6 and TRBJ2-1 gives the full variable domain: DAGVTQSPTHLIKTRGQQVTLRCSPKSGHDTVSWYQQALGQGPQFIFQYYEEEERQRGNFPDRFSGHQFPNYSSELNVNALLLGDSALYLCASSSIGGAYNEQFFGPGTRLTVL.